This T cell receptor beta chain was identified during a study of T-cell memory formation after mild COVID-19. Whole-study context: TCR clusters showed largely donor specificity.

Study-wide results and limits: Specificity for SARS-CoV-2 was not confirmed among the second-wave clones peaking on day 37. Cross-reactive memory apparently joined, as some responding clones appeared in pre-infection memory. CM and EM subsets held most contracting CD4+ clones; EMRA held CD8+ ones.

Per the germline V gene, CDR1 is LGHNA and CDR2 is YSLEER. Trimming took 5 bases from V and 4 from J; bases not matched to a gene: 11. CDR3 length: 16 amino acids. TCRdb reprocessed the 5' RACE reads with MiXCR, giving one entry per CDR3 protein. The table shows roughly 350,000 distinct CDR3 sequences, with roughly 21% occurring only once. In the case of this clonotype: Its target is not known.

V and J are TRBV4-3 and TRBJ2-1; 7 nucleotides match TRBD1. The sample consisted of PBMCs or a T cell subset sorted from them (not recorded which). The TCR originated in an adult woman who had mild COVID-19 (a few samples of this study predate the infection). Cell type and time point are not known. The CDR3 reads CASSEAAEGAYNEQFF. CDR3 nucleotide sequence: TGCGCCAGCAGCGAAGCAGCCGAGGGGGCGTACAATGAGCAGTTCTTC.